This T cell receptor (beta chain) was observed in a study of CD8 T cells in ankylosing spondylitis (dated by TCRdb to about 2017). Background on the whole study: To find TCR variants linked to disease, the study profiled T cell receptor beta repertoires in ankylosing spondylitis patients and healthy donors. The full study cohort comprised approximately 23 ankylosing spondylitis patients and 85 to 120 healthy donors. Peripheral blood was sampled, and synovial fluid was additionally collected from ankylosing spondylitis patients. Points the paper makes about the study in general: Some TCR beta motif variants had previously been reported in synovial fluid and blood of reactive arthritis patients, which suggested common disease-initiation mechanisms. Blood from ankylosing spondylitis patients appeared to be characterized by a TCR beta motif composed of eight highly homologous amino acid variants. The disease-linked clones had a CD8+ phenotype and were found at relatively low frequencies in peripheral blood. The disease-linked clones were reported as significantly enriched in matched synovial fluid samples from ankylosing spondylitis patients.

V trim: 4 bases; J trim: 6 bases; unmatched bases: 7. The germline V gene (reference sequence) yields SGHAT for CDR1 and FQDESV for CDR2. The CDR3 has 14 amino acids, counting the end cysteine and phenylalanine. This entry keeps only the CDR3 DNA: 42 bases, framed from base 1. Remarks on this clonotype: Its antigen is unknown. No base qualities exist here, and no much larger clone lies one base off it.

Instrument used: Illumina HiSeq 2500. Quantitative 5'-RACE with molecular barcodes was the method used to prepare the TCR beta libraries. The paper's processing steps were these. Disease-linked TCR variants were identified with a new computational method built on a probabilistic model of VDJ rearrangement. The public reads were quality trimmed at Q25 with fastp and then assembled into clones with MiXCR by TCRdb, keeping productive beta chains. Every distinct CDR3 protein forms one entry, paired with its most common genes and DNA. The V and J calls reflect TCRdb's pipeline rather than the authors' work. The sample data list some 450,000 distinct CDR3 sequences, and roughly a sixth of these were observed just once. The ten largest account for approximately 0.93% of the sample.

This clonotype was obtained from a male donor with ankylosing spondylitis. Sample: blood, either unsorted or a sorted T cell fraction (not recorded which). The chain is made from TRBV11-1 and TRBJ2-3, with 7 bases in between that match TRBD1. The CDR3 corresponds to CASSSGTVMDTQYF. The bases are TGTGCCAGCAGCTCCGGGACAGTAATGGATACGCAGTATTTT.